Listed below are T cell receptor beta chains from one sample, sequenced in a study of sequential checkpoint blockade in melanoma. The assay was immunoSEQ multiplex PCR, and TCRdb's table has in-frame clones only and misses some. The sample yields tens of thousands of clones, approximately 30% seen once. The sample was tumor tissue (inferred from file names), taken from a patient given nivolumab and ipilimumab in sequence. The receptors were gathered from a human donor with melanoma. CDR3s include the opening cysteine and the closing phenylalanine or tryptophan. D genes are given only for firm matches. Clone size is stated in some rows and not others, as once, few, many or a class when expanded.

TRBV2	many	TRBJ1-2	TRBD1	CASSGRRDSGGYTF	TGTGCCAGCAGTGGCCGCCGGGACAGTGGCGGCTACACCTTC
TRBV29-1	once	TRBJ2-6	.	CSVLGTDSPVRSGANVLTF	TGCAGCGTTCTGGGTACGGACAGCCCTGTACGCTCTGGGGCCAACGTCCTGACTTTC
TRBV5-1	once	TRBJ2-1	.	CASSLAGTYNEQFF	TGCGCCAGCAGCTTGGCGGGTACTTACAATGAGCAGTTCTTC
TRBV11-3	few	TRBJ2-2	TRBD1	CASSLDQGQGGAGELFF	TGTGCCAGCAGCTTAGATCAGGGACAGGGTGGGGCCGGGGAGCTGTTTTTT
TRBV28	.	TRBJ1-2	.	CASRRSESGYTF	TGTGCCAGCAGGCGATCTGAGTCTGGCTACACCTTC
TRBV6-8	.	TRBJ2-5	TRBD1	CASREGARETQYF	TGTGCCAGCAGAGAGGGGGCACGGGAGACCCAGTACTTC
TRBV7-6	few	TRBJ2-6	.	CASSLEGHGANVLTF	TGTGCCAGCAGCTTGGAGGGGCACGGGGCCAACGTCCTGACTTTC
TRBV11-3	many	TRBJ2-7	.	CASSLEGARGSYEQYF	TGTGCCAGCAGCTTGGAGGGGGCGAGAGGAAGCTACGAGCAGTACTTC
TRBV28	.	TRBJ2-1	TRBD1	CATAGDRLYNEQFF	TGTGCCACGGCCGGGGACAGGCTCTACAATGAGCAGTTCTTC
TRBV11-3	few	TRBJ1-1	TRBD1	CASSWISQGVTEAFF	TGTGCCAGCAGCTGGATATCTCAGGGGGTCACTGAAGCTTTCTTT
TRBV2	few	TRBJ2-3	.	CASNPSGGGSTDTQYF	TGTGCCAGCAACCCTTCAGGGGGGGGTAGCACAGATACGCAGTATTTT
TRBV28	few	TRBJ2-3	TRBD1	CASSPPWTGSDTQYF	TGTGCCAGCAGTCCCCCTTGGACAGGTTCAGATACGCAGTATTTT
TRBV9	.	TRBJ2-3	TRBD1	CASRDRSTDTQYF	TGTGCCAGCAGGGACAGGAGCACAGATACGCAGTATTTT